This T cell receptor beta chain originates from a study of CD8 T cells in ankylosing spondylitis. Study-wide findings and caveats: Characteristic, it appeared, of ankylosing spondylitis blood was a TCR beta motif of 7 or 8 highly homologous variants. Past research had described some motif variants in reactive arthritis synovial fluid and blood. Clones linked with disease were CD8+ and fairly uncommon in the peripheral blood.

The V end was cut by 4 bases, the J end by 11 bases, with 19 bases between. CDR1 and CDR2 from the germline V gene are SGHVS and FQNEAQ. The CDR3 spans 14 residues. This clonotype was counted many times. The target antigen is unknown. Molecular-barcoded quantitative 5'-RACE produced these TCR beta libraries. TCRdb re-analysed the 5' RACE reads in MiXCR, keeping a single row per CDR3 protein. The table shows some 840,000 distinct CDR3 sequences, with 10% to 15% occurring only once. The sample taken for sequencing was blood, either unsorted or a sorted T cell fraction (not recorded which). The chain employs TRBV7-8 and TRBJ2-3; possible D gene TRBD2, 7 bases. The TCR originated in a male donor with ankylosing spondylitis. CDR3 sequence (DNA): TGTGCCAGCAGCTCCACTAGGGCGGGGGCCTTGCAGTATTTT. Translation gives CASSSTRAGALQYF.